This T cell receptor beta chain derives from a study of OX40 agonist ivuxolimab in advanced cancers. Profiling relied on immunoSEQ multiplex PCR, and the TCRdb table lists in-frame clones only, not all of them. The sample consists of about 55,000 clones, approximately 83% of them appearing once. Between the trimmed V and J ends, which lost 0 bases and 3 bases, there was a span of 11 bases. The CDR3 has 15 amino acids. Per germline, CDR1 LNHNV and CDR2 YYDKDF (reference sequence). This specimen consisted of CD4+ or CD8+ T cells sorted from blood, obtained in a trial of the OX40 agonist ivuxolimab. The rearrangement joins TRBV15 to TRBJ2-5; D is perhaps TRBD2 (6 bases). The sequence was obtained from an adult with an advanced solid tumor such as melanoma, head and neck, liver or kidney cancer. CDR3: CATSREGGGKETQYF. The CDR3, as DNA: TGTGCCACCAGCAGAGAAGGTGGAGGGAAAGAGACCCAGTACTTC.